The text below deals with one TCR beta chain. This entry comes from a study of shared clonotypes between healthy human individuals. Assay used: immunoSEQ multiplex PCR; TCRdb lists only in-frame clones, some missing. This table holds 2 million to 2.5 million clones, about 90% found once. Trimming shortened V by 2 bases and J by 0 bases, and 6 bases separated the two germline ends. This CDR3 contains 14 residues. The V gene's germline CDR1 is SGHTS and CDR2 YDEGEE. The chain recombines TRBV5-8 with TRBJ1-5, with D hard to call. Sequenced sample: naive CD4+ T cells from PBMCs. Subset noted: CD45RA+ positively selected. The source of this sequence is a man younger than 35 in good health. Some clones in this sample may be carry-over from other donors' samples. The CDR3 DNA reads TGTGCCAGCAGCTTCGGGAGTAGCAATCAGCCCCAGCATTTT. It codes for CASSFGSSNQPQHF.